This T cell receptor (beta chain) was identified during a study of blood T cell repertoires in COVID-19. Study context: Spain, Italy and the United States supplied samples that represented acute and convalescent COVID-19.

Original data processing: The authors estimated nucleated cell counts from reference gene primer amplification. The assay was immunoSEQ multiplex PCR, and TCRdb's table has in-frame clones only and misses some. That table furnishes V, J and clone size, whereas the DNA furnished D and trimming. This table has approximately 53,000 clones, approximately 80% appearing once. The sample taken for sequencing was peripheral blood. The sequence was collected from a woman aged 55-75 years with acute or convalescent COVID-19.

The chain's CDR3 is CASSLRGQGVTEAFF. The CDR3 DNA reads as TGTGCCAGCAGCTTAAGAGGACAGGGGGTGACTGAAGCTTTCTTT. The rearrangement links TRBV7-8 to TRBJ1-1, with 10 bases identical to TRBD1. This CDR3 is built from 15 residues. V was pared by 2 bases and J by 5 bases, with 5 bases of the junction left unmatched. CDR1 and CDR2 from the germline V gene are SGHVS and FQNEAQ.